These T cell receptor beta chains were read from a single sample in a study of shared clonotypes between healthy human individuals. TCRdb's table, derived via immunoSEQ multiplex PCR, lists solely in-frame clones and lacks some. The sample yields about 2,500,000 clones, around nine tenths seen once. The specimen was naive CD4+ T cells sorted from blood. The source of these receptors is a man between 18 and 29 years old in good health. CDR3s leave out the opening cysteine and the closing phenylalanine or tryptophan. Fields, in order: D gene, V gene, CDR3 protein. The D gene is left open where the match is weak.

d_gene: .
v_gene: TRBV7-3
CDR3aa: ASSLTGTPGNTEAF

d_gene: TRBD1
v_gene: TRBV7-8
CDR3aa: ASSLARQGSTDTQY

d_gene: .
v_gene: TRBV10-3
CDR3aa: AIRGPRGNTEAF

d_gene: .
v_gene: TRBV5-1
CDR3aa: ASSLGDSSNTGELF

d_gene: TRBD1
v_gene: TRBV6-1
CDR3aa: ASSEWDRAGNQPQH

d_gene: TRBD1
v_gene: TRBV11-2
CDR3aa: ASVRRGLGTSNQPQH

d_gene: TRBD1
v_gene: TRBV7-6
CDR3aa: ASSLGGTGSGNTIY

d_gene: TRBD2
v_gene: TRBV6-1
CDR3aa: ASSQSGGGPYEQY

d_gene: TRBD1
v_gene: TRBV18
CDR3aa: ASSETGTGYIQY

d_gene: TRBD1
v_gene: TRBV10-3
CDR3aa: AISESTGAGNQPQH

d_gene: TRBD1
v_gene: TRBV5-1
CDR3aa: ASTRGGTGASEGTQY

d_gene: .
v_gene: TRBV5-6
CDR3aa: ASSLIGQTQY

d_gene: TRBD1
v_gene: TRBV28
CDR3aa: ASSFGGSGGGYT

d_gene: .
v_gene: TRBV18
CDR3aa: ASSSTQGLSNQPQH

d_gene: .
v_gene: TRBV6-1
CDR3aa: ASSERGGGEKLF

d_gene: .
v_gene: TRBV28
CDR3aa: ASSSPGVNLRNTIY

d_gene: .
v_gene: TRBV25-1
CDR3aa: ASIGNTEAF

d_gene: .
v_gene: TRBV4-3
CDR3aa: ASSQVFKQVGMNTEAF

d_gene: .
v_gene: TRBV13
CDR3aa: ASSLRGVPYEQY

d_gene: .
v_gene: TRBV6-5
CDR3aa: ASSIKQNTIY

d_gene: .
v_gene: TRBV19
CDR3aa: ASSNLQYQETQY

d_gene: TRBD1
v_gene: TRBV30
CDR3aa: AWSPGTGSKAQY

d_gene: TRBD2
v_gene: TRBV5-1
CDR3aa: ASSLAGVTDTQY

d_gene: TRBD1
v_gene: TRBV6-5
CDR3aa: ASSYRSTGRNTEAF

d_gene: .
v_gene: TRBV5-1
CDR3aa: ASSYSLNSPLH

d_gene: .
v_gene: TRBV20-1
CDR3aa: SARGTAIQY

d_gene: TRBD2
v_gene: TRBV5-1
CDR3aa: ASSPGGDSYNEQF

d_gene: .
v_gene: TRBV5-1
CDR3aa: ASSLVRGKETQY

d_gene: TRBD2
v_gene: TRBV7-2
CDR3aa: ASSRTSGSYEQY

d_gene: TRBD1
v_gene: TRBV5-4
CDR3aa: ASSLQGRMPLH

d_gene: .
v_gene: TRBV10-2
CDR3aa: ASSELTGSLAQY

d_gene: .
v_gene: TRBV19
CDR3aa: ASSIGQGYEQY

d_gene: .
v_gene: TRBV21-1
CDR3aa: ASSKEGISGNTIY

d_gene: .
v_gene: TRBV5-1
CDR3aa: ASSSTGRFNEKLF

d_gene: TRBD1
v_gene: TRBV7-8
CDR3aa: ASSIDRVGNEQF

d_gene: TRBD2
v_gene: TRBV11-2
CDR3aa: ASSVRLAEIYEQY